These 7 T cell receptor beta chains originate from one sample sequenced in a study of regulatory T cells in long-lasting Graves disease. Building the TCR beta libraries relied on iRepertoire HTBI primers, and CDR3 regions underwent Arm-PCR. A single record per CDR3 protein comes from TCRdb applying MiXCR to the multiplex PCR reads. The table shows approximately 490,000 distinct CDR3 sequences, with 15% to 20% occurring only once. Time point in this sample: newly diagnosed GD, antithyroid drugs for less than 3 months. PBMC RNA was the source of the TCR library. This sample was shared with a second study, whose subject was T cells in Graves' hyperthyroidism and ophthalmopathy.

Sequenced here: peripheral blood mononuclear cells (PBMCs), sampled at new diagnosis, from a patient treated with antithyroid drugs. All receptors derive from a man aged 40-55 years with Graves disease.

This clonotype turned up a few times. The chain employs TRBV5-5 and TRBJ2-7, with 7 bases lining up with TRBD2. With 2 bases clipped from V and 0 bases from J, the junction kept 11 bases outside the gene matches. CDR1 is SGHKS, CDR2 YYEKEE, per germline (reference sequence). CDR3 size: 17 residues. This chain's CDR3 is CASSFRWDGRSSYEQYF. DNA of the CDR3: TGTGCCAGCAGCTTTCGGTGGGACGGGAGGAGCTCCTACGAGCAGTACTTC.

The rearrangement joins TRBV9 to TRBJ2-3, with 7 bases matching TRBD1. V gave up 4 bases and J gave up 0 bases; unmatched junction bases: 5. The CDR3 covers 15 residues. Germline V CDR1 and CDR2: SGDLS, YYNGEE. This chain's CDR3 is CASSTRTGSTDTQYF. The CDR3 bases are TGTGCCAGCAGCACCCGGACAGGCAGCACAGATACGCAGTATTTT.

This clonotype was seen at least ten times. The CDR3 sequence: CASSSANQPQHF. The CDR3 DNA reads TGTGCCAGCAGTTCCGCAAATCAGCCCCAGCATTTT. The chain joins TRBV6-5 to TRBJ1-5, with unresolved D. Germline CDR1 and CDR2: MNHEY and SVGAGI. V lost 4 bases, J lost 4 bases, and 5 bases lay in between. This CDR3 comprises 12 residues.

This clonotype was seen at least ten times. The chain recombines TRBV20-1 with TRBJ1-1; the D gene is possibly TRBD1 (6 bases). This CDR3 comprises 13 residues. Germline V CDR1 and CDR2: DFQATT, SNEGSKA (reference sequence). The V end was cut by 5 bases, the J end by 1 base, with 11 bases between. CDR3 region: CSAGGHRNTEAFF. The CDR3 nucleotides read TGCAGTGCTGGGGGACACCGGAACACTGAAGCTTTCTTT.

This clonotype was recorded at least ten times. The gene calls are TRBV19 and TRBJ2-1; D remains ambiguous. The CDR3 sequence is 13 residues long. V was trimmed by 1 base and J by 7 bases, leaving 8 bases between them. Germline V gene lookup returns CDR1 LNHDA and CDR2 SQIVND (reference sequence). The CDR3 reads CASSIGKGNEQFF. As DNA, the CDR3 is TGTGCCAGTAGTATAGGAAAGGGAAATGAGCAGTTCTTC.

The V call is TRBV11-2, the J call TRBJ2-7; tentatively, D is TRBD1 (6 bases). V shed 4 bases and J shed 3 bases, with 13 bases lying between them. This CDR3 is 14 amino acids long. Germline V lookup: CDR1 SGHAT, CDR2 FQNNGV. The CDR3 nucleotides read TGTGCCAGCAGCTCCCGGGACACGTTCTACGAGCAGTACTTC. Translation gives CASSSRDTFYEQYF. Drawing the rest from reference TRBV11-2 and TRBJ2-7, the complete variable domain is EAGVAQSPRYKIIEKRQSVAFWCNPISGHATLYWYQQILGQGPKLLIQFQNNGVVDDSQLPKDRFSAERLKGVDSTLKIQPAKLEDSAVYLCASSSRDTFYEQYFGPGTRLTVT.

This clonotype was seen a handful of times. The chain couples TRBV5-8 to TRBJ2-2; 9 nucleotides match TRBD2. The V segment lost 4 bases and the J segment 5 bases; nucleotides outside the gene matches: 12. The CDR3 has 17 residues. The germline gives CDR1 SGHTS, CDR2 YDEGEE. This CDR3 is CASSRPPVREGTGELFF. Written as DNA, the CDR3 is TGTGCCAGCAGCCGTCCCCCGGTGCGGGAGGGGACCGGGGAGCTGTTTTTT.